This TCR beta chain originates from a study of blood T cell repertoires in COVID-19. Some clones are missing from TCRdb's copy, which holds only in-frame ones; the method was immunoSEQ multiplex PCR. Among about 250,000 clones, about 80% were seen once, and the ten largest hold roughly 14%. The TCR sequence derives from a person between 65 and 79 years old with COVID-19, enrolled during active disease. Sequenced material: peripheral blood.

As DNA, the CDR3 is TGTGCCACCGTGGACAGGGGGTTAGGCGGGGAGCTGTTTTTT. It encodes CATVDRGLGGELFF. The chain recombines TRBV6-5 with TRBJ2-2, with 10 nucleotides matching TRBD1. Germline loops: CDR1 MNHEY, CDR2 SVGAGI. V gave up 10 bases and J gave up 7 bases; unmatched junction bases: 9. The CDR3 has 14 amino acids.